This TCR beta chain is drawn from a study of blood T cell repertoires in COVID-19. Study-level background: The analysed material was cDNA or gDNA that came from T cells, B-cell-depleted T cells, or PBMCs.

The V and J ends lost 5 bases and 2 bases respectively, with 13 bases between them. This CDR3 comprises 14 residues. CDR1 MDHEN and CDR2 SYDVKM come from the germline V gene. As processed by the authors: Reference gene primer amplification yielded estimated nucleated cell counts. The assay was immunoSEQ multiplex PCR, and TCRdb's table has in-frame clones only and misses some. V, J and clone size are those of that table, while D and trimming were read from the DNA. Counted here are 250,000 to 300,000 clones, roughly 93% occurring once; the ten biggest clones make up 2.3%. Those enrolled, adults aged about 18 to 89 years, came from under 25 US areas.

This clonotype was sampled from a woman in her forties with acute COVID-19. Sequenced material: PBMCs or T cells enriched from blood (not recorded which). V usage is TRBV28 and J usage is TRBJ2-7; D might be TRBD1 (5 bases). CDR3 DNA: TGTGCCAGCAGTGCCCTTCCAGGGCCCTACGAGCAGTACTTC. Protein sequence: CASSALPGPYEQYF. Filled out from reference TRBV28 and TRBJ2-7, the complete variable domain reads DVKVTQSSRYLVKRTGEKVFLECVQDMDHENMFWYRQDPGLGLRLIYFSYDVKMKEKGDIPEGYSVSREKKERFSLILESASTNQTSMYLCASSALPGPYEQYFGPGTRLTVT.